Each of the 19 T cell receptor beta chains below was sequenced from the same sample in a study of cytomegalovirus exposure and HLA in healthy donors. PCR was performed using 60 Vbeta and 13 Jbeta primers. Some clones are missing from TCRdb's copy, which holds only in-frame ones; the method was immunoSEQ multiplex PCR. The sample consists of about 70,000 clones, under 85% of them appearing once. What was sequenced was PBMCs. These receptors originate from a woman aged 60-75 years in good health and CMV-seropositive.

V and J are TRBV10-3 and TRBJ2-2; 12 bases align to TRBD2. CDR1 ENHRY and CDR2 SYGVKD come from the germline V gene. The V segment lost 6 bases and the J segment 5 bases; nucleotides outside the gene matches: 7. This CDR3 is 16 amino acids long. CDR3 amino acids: CAIRSTSGGKTGELFF. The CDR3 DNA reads TGTGCCATCAGGTCGACTAGCGGGGGCAAAACCGGGGAGCTGTTTTTT.

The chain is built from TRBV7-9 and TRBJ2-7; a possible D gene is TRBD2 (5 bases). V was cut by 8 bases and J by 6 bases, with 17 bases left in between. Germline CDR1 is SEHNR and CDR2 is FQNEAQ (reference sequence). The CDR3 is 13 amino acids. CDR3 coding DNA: TGTGCCAGCGCGCCGGGGTCGTGGAGCGAGCAGTACTTC. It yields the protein CASAPGSWSEQYF.

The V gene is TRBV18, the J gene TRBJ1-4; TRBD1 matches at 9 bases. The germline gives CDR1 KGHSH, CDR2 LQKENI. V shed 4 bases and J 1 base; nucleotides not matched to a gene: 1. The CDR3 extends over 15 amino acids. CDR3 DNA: TGTGCCAGCTCACAGGACAGGGGAACTAATGAAAAACTGTTTTTT. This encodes CASSQDRGTNEKLFF.

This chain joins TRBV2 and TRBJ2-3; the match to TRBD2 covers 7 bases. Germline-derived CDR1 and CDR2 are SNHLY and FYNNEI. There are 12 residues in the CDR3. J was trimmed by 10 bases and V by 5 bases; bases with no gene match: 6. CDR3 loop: CASSSAGESQYF. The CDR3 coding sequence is TGTGCCAGCAGTTCTGCGGGGGAGTCGCAGTATTTT.

CDR3 protein: CASSVGSSGDTQYF. CDR3 DNA sequence: TGTGCCAGCAGCGTGGGGTCTAGCGGAGATACGCAGTATTTT. This chain connects TRBV9 to TRBJ2-3; 7 bases map to TRBD2. Looked up from germline, CDR1 is SGDLS and CDR2 is YYNGEE. The CDR3 contains 14 residues. J was trimmed by 5 bases and V by 2 bases; bases with no gene match: 5.

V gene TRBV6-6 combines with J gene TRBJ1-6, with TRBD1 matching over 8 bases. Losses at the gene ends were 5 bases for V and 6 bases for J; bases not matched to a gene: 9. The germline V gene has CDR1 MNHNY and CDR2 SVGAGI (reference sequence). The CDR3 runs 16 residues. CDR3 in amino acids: CASSPTLTGVNSPLHF. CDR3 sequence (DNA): TGTGCCAGCAGTCCGACCTTGACAGGGGTTAATTCACCCCTCCACTTT.

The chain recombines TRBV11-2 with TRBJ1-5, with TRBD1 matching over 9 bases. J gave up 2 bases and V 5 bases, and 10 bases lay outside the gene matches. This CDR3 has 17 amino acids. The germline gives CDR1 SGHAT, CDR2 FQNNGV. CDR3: CASSPNTGGSGNQPQHF. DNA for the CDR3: TGTGCCAGCAGCCCAAATACAGGGGGCTCTGGCAATCAGCCCCAGCATTTT. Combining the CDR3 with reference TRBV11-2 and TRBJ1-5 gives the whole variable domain EAGVAQSPRYKIIEKRQSVAFWCNPISGHATLYWYQQILGQGPKLLIQFQNNGVVDDSQLPKDRFSAERLKGVDSTLKIQPAKLEDSAVYLCASSPNTGGSGNQPQHFGDGTRLSIL.

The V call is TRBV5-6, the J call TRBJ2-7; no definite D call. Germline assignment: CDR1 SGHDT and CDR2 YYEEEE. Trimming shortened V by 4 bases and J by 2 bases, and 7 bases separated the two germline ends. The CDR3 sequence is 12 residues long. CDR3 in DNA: TGTGCCAGCAGCACACGTACCTACGAGCAGTACTTC. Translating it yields CASSTRTYEQYF.

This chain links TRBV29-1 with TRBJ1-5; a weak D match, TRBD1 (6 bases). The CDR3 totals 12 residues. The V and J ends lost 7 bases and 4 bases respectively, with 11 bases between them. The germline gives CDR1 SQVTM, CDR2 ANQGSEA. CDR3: CSARTANQPQHF. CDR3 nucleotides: TGCAGCGCCCGGACAGCAAATCAGCCCCAGCATTTT.

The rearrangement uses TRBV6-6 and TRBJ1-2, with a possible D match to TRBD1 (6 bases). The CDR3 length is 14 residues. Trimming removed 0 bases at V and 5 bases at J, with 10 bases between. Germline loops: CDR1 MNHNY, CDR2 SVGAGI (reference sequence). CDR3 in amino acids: CASSYSQGSYGYTF. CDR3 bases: TGTGCCAGCAGTTACTCGCAGGGGTCATATGGCTACACCTTC.

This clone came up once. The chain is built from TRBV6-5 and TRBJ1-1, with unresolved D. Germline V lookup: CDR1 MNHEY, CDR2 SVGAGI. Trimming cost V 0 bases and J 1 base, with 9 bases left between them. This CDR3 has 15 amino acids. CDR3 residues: CASSYSLVANTEAFF. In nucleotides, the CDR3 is TGTGCCAGCAGTTACTCCCTCGTGGCGAACACTGAAGCTTTCTTT.

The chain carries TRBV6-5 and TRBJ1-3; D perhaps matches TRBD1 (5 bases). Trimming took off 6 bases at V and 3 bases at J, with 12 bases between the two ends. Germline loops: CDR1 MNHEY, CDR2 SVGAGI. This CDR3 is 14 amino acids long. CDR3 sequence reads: CASRPPQGGNTIYF. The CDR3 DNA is TGTGCCAGCAGGCCACCGCAGGGTGGAAACACCATATATTTT.

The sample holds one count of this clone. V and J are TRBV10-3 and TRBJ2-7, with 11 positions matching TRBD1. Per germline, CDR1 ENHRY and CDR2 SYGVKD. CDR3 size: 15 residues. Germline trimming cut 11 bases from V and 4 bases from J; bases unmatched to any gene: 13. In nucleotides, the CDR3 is TGTGCCGCTAGGACCGCCGGGACAGGGGGTTACGAGCAGTACTTC. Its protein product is CAARTAGTGGYEQYF.

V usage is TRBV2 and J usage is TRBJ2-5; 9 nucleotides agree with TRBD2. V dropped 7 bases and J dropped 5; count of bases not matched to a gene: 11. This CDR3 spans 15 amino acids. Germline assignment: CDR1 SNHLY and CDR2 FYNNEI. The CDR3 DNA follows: TGTGCCAGCAAATCCTGGGCTAGCGGGGCGGAGACCCAGTACTTC. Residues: CASKSWASGAETQYF.

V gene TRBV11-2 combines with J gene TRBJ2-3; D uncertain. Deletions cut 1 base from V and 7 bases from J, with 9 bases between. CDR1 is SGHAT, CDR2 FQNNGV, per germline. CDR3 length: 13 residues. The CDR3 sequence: CASSLAWLNTQYF. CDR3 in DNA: TGTGCCAGCAGCTTAGCCTGGCTGAATACGCAGTATTTT.

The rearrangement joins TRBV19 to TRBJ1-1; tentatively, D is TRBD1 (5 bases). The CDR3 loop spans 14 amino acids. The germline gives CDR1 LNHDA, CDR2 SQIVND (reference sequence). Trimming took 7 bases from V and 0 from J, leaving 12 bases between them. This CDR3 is CASNQGTVNTEAFF. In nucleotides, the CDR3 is TGTGCCAGTAACCAGGGCACCGTGAACACTGAAGCTTTCTTT. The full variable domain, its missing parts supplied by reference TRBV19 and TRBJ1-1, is DGGITQSPKYLFRKEGQNVTLSCEQNLNHDAMYWYRQDPGQGLRLIYYSQIVNDFQKGDIAEGYSVSREKKESFPLTVTSAQKNPTAFYLCASNQGTVNTEAFFGQGTRLTVV.

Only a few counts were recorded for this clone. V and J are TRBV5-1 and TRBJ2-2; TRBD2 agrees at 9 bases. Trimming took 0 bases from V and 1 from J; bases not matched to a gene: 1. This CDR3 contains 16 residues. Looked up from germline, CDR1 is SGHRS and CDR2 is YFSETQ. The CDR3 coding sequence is TGCGCCAGCAGCTTGGATAGCGGGGGGAACACCGGGGAGCTGTTTTTT. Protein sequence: CASSLDSGGNTGELFF.

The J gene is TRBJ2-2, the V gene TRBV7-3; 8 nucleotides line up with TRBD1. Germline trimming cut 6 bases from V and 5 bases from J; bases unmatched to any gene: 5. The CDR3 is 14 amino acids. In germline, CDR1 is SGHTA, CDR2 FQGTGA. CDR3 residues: CASRQGGVTGELFF. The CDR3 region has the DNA TGTGCCAGCAGACAGGGGGGAGTGACCGGGGAGCTGTTTTTT.

CDR3 nucleotides: TGTGCCAGCAGCATAAGGACAGGGAACTATGGCTACACCTTC. Amino acid sequence: CASSIRTGNYGYTF. This rearrangement joins TRBV5-8 to TRBJ1-2; 8 positions agree with TRBD1. After removal of 4 bases from V and 2 bases from J, the junction contained 4 bases not matched to a gene. Per germline, CDR1 SGHTS and CDR2 YDEGEE. This CDR3 has 14 amino acids.